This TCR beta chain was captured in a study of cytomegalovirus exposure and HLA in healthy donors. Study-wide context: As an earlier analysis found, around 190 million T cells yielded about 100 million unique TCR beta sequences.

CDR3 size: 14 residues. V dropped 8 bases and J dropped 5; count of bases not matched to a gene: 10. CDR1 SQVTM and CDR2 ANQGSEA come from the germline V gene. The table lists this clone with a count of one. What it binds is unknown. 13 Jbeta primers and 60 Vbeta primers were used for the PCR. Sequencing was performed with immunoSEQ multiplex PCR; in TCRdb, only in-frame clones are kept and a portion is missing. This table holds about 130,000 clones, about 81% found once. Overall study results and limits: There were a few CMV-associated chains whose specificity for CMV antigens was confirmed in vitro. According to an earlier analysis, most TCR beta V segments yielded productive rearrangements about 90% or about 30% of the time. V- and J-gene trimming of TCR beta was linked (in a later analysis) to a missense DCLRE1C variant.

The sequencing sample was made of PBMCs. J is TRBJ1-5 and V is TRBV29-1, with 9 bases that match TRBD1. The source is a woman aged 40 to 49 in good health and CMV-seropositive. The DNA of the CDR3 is TGCAGCATCCGACAGGGGGGTTGGGATCAGCCCCAGCATTTT. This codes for CSIRQGGWDQPQHF.